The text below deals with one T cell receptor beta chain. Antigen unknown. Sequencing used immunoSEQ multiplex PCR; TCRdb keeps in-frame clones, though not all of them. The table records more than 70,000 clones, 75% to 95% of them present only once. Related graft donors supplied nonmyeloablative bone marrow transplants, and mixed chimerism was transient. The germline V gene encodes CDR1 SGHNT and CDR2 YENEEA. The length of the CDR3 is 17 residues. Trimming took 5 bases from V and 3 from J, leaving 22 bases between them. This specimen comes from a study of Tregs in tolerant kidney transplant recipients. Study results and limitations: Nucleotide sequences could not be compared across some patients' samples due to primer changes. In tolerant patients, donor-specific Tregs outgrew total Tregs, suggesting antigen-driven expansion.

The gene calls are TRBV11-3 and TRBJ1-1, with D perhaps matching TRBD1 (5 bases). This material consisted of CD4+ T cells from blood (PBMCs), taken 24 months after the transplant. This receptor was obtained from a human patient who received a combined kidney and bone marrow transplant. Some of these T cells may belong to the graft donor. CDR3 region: CASSPLAAWGRDTEAFF. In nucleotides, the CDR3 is TGTGCCAGCAGCCCGCTCGCAGCCTGGGGCAGGGACACTGAAGCTTTCTTT. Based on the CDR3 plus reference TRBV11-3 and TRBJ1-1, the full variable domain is EAGVVQSPRYKIIEKKQPVAFWCNPISGHNTLYWYLQNLGQGPELLIRYENEEAVDDSQLPKDRFSAERLKGVDSTLKIQPAELGDSAVYLCASSPLAAWGRDTEAFFGQGTRLTVV.